These 27 T cell receptor beta chains share one sample of origin, sequenced in a study of OX40 agonist ivuxolimab in advanced cancers. Measured with immunoSEQ multiplex PCR; TCRdb has only the in-frame clones, and not every one. The sample has roughly 91,000 clones, about 90% seen once. The sample was CD4+ or CD8+ T cells sorted from blood, taken in a trial of the OX40 agonist ivuxolimab. The receptor source for this set is an adult with an advanced solid tumor such as melanoma, head and neck, liver or kidney cancer.

The CDR3 is CASSFMGAGQPQHF. CDR3 DNA: TGTGCCAGCAGTTTTATGGGGGCTGGGCAGCCCCAGCATTTT. The chain is built from TRBV27 and TRBJ1-5, with a tentative D call TRBD1 (6 bases). There are 14 residues in the CDR3. The germline V gene has CDR1 MNHEY and CDR2 SMNVEV (reference sequence). Deletions cut 3 bases from V and 7 bases from J, with 13 bases between.

The V gene is TRBV28, the J gene TRBJ1-1; the D gene is possibly TRBD1 (6 bases). The CDR3 covers 9 residues. Germline-derived CDR1 and CDR2 are MDHEN and SYDVKM. V shed 9 bases and J shed 9 bases, with 8 bases lying between them. This CDR3 is CASGDKAFF. The CDR3 DNA sequence: TGTGCCAGTGGGGACAAAGCTTTCTTT.

About this clone: At the DNA level, this CDR3 is encoded by other sequences in the same sample as well. CDR3 in DNA: TGTGCCAGCAGTAGACTCGGGGGGGGCTACACCTTC. Translating gives CASSRLGGGYTF. This sequence joins TRBV6-5 and TRBJ1-2; TRBD1 might be the D (5 bases). CDR1 is MNHEY, CDR2 SVGAGI, per germline. Trimming removed 5 bases from V and 8 bases from J, with 12 bases in between. The CDR3 is made up of 12 amino acids.

This clone was counted a single time. V usage is TRBV9 and J usage is TRBJ1-2; no reliable D call. Looked up from germline, CDR1 is SGDLS and CDR2 is YYNGEE. The CDR3 spans 15 residues. V was pared by 2 bases and J by 4 bases, with 15 bases between. The CDR3 DNA reads TGTGCCAGCAGCGTGGACGTCGATTTCGCCTATGGCTACACCTTC. The encoded protein is CASSVDVDFAYGYTF.

The V call is TRBV23-1, the J call TRBJ2-7; unclear D gene. TRBV23-1 is identified as an open reading frame with a role that is uncertain. The CDR3 spans 11 residues. V dropped 4 bases and J dropped 1 base, with 2 bases sitting between them. CDR3 region: CASSPSYEQYF. DNA of the CDR3: TGCGCCAGCAGTCCATCCTACGAGCAGTACTTC.

The chain employs TRBV28 and TRBJ2-1, with D perhaps matching TRBD1 or TRBD2 (6 bases each). CDR3 size: 15 residues. Trimming took 2 bases from V and 6 from J, leaving 14 bases between them. Germline V gene data show CDR1 as MDHEN and CDR2 as SYDVKM. CDR3 DNA sequence: TGTGCCAGCAGTTTAGGAGGGGGGCCTTTCAATGAGCAGTTCTTC. The encoded protein is CASSLGGGPFNEQFF.

This chain joins TRBV28 and TRBJ1-4, with D tentatively TRBD1 (5 bases). The CDR3 loop spans 12 amino acids. V dropped 2 bases and J dropped 8 bases, with 6 bases sitting between them. The germline gives CDR1 MDHEN, CDR2 SYDVKM. CDR3 bases: TGTGCCAGCAGTTTAGGGGGAGAAAAACTGTTTTTT. It translates to CASSLGGEKLFF.

The gene calls are TRBV28 and TRBJ1-2, with D unclear. CDR1 MDHEN and CDR2 SYDVKM come from the germline V gene. V was cut by 4 bases and J by 1 base, with 25 bases left in between. The CDR3 is made up of 19 amino acids. CDR3 sequence (DNA): TGTGCCAGCAGTTCCCGCCCGTATTCCTCCCAGACTCGTAACTATGGCTACACCTTC. It specifies CASSSRPYSSQTRNYGYTF.

The rearrangement links TRBV6-1 to TRBJ2-1; D is undetermined. V was shortened by 5 bases and J by 4 bases, with 15 bases between the two germline ends. This CDR3 has 15 amino acids. From germline, CDR1 is MNHNS and CDR2 SASEGT. The CDR3 spells CASSLSDGPYNEQFF. DNA for the CDR3: TGTGCCAGCAGTTTATCGGATGGGCCTTACAATGAGCAGTTCTTC.

This chain joins TRBV7-6 and TRBJ2-5; TRBD2 agrees at 16 bases. Germline V gene data show CDR1 as SGHVS and CDR2 as FNYEAQ. The CDR3 is 17 residues long. V lost 4 bases, J lost 3 bases, and 5 bases stayed unmatched. The DNA for the CDR3 is TGTGCCAGCAGCTCGGGACTAGCGGGGGGGCGCAAAGAGACCCAGTACTTC. Its translation is CASSSGLAGGRKETQYF. The full variable domain, its missing parts supplied by reference TRBV7-6 and TRBJ2-5, is GAGVSQSPRYKVTKRGQDVALRCDPISGHVSLYWYRQALGQGPEFLTYFNYEAQQDKSGLPNDRFSAERPEGSISTLTIQRTEQRDSAMYRCASSSGLAGGRKETQYFGPGTRLLVL.

The rearrangement links TRBV5-1 to TRBJ2-3; 7 nucleotides line up with TRBD2. V shed 4 bases and J 3 bases; nucleotides not matched to a gene: 11. The CDR3 covers 16 residues. CDR1 and CDR2 (germline): SGHRS, YFSETQ. The CDR3, as DNA: TGCGCCAGCAGCCGAAGGGGAGGGGCTCTTACAGATACGCAGTATTTT. Encoded protein: CASSRRGGALTDTQYF.

The gene calls are TRBV5-1 and TRBJ1-3; D call uncertain. Trimming removed 0 bases from V and 3 bases from J, with 13 bases in between. The germline gives CDR1 SGHRS, CDR2 YFSETQ. The CDR3 runs 16 residues. Written as DNA, the CDR3 is TGCGCCAGCAGCTTGGGTGGAAAAGGGAGTGGAAACACCATATATTTT. Translation: CASSLGGKGSGNTIYF.

The genes are TRBV19 and TRBJ1-2, with no clear D. In germline, CDR1 is LNHDA, CDR2 SQIVND (reference sequence). The V gene lost 7 bases and the J gene lost 6 bases, with 6 bases spanning the gap. This CDR3 is built from 10 residues. CDR3 DNA sequence: TGTGCCAGTATCGGGGATGGCTACACCTTC. It encodes CASIGDGYTF.

This chain uses TRBV2 with TRBJ2-4, with 8 bases that match TRBD2. The CDR3 covers 14 residues. With 2 bases clipped from V and 6 bases from J, the junction kept 3 bases outside the gene matches. Germline V gene data show CDR1 as SNHLY and CDR2 as FYNNEI. In DNA form, the CDR3 reads TGTGCCAGCAGTGAACGGGGGGGCATAAACATTCAGTACTTC. Translation: CASSERGGINIQYF.

V is TRBV5-6 and J is TRBJ1-3, with D unclear. The germline V and J ends were trimmed by 2 bases and 2 bases, with 11 bases remaining between them. CDR3 length: 15 residues. CDR1 SGHDT and CDR2 YYEEEE come from the germline V gene. The CDR3 nucleotides are TGTGCCAGCAGCTTAAAGGGTCTACCTGGAAACACCATATATTTT. This codes for CASSLKGLPGNTIYF.

The gene calls are TRBV11-3 and TRBJ2-3; D call uncertain. Germline V gives CDR1 SGHNT, CDR2 YENEEA. The ends were cut back, 1 base at V and 3 bases at J, with 11 bases in the middle. This CDR3 spans 15 amino acids. CDR3 in amino acids: CASSLGELGTDTQYF. CDR3 DNA sequence: TGTGCCAGCAGCTTAGGAGAGCTGGGGACAGATACGCAGTATTTT. The full variable domain, its missing parts supplied by reference TRBV11-3 and TRBJ2-3, is EAGVVQSPRYKIIEKKQPVAFWCNPISGHNTLYWYLQNLGQGPELLIRYENEEAVDDSQLPKDRFSAERLKGVDSTLKIQPAELGDSAVYLCASSLGELGTDTQYFGPGTRLTVL.

The chain uses TRBV6-6 and TRBJ1-1; TRBD1 matches at 9 bases. Germline V CDR1 and CDR2: MNHNY, SVGAGI (reference sequence). V gave up 2 bases and J gave up 7 bases; unmatched junction bases: 2. CDR3 size: 13 residues. The CDR3 loop reads CASSYPGQGEAFF. Here the CDR3 DNA reads TGTGCCAGCAGTTACCCGGGACAGGGTGAAGCTTTCTTT.

The V gene is TRBV19, the J gene TRBJ2-6, with D tentatively TRBD1 (6 bases). CDR3 length: 16 amino acids. Germline CDR1 is LNHDA and CDR2 is SQIVND (reference sequence). V was cut by 4 bases and J by 4 bases, with 14 bases left in between. The CDR3 spells CASSSTGNAGANVLTF. As DNA, the CDR3 is TGTGCCAGTAGTAGCACAGGGAATGCCGGGGCCAACGTCCTGACTTTC.

V gene TRBV4-1 combines with J gene TRBJ2-3, with 10 bases that match TRBD2. The CDR3 runs to 19 residues. V lost 3 bases, J lost 4 bases, and 16 bases stayed unmatched. Germline CDR1 MGHRA, CDR2 YSYEKL. For the CDR3, the DNA is TGCGCCAGCAGCCACGAACCCCCACGAAGCGGGGGGGCCGCAGATACGCAGTATTTT. Amino acids: CASSHEPPRSGGAADTQYF.

This clone was found once. The gene calls are TRBV10-2 and TRBJ2-3; no definite D call. CDR1 is WSHSY and CDR2 is SAAADI in the germline V gene. This CDR3 region has 13 residues. Trimming pared 0 bases from V and 9 bases from J, leaving 10 bases between. CDR3 bases: TGCGCCAGCAGTGAGTCTTTAGGTCGAACGCAGTATTTT. Translating it yields CASSESLGRTQYF.

This chain links TRBV2 with TRBJ2-7; D could derive from TRBD1 or TRBD2 (5 bases each). CDR1 and CDR2 (germline): SNHLY, FYNNEI. Trimming cost V 9 bases and J 6 bases, with 15 bases left between them. This CDR3 comprises 12 residues. The CDR3 sequence is CARGSPGAEQYF. In DNA, the CDR3 is TGTGCCAGAGGGTCCCCCGGGGCCGAGCAGTACTTC.

J is TRBJ1-2 and V is TRBV10-2, with 12 bases matching TRBD1. This CDR3 has 15 amino acids. CDR1 and CDR2 from the germline V gene are WSHSY and SAAADI. Germline trimming cut 8 bases from V and 3 bases from J; bases unmatched to any gene: 7. CDR3 DNA: TGCGCCAGCCGACCGGGACAGGGGGCCCACTATGGCTACACCTTC. It codes for CASRPGQGAHYGYTF.

This rearrangement joins TRBV10-3 to TRBJ2-3; weak D call: TRBD2 (7 bases). The germline V gene encodes CDR1 ENHRY and CDR2 SYGVKD. Deletions cut 0 bases from V and 4 bases from J, with 17 bases between. This CDR3 spans 17 amino acids. CDR3 loop: CAISESEGGGRADTQYF. CDR3 nucleotides: TGTGCCATCAGTGAGTCGGAAGGGGGGGGGAGAGCAGATACGCAGTATTTT.

This clone appeared once. V is TRBV5-1 and J is TRBJ2-3; 9 bases agree with TRBD1. The CDR3 has 16 amino acids. Per the germline V gene, CDR1 is SGHRS and CDR2 is YFSETQ. The V segment lost 4 bases and the J segment 6 bases; nucleotides outside the gene matches: 12. The DNA for the CDR3 is TGCGCCAGCAGCCTTCAACTACAGGGGGCGGGCGATACGCAGTATTTT. It encodes CASSLQLQGAGDTQYF.

The chain is built from TRBV5-4 and TRBJ1-2, with TRBD1 matching over 7 bases. This CDR3 contains 17 residues. From germline, CDR1 is SGHNT and CDR2 YYREEE (reference sequence). The trim removed 0 bases at V and 1 base at J, leaving 9 bases unmatched. The CDR3 reads CASSLAKGGGGNYGYTF. Here the CDR3 DNA reads TGTGCCAGCAGCTTGGCCAAGGGAGGGGGCGGTAACTATGGCTACACCTTC.

The genes are TRBV30 and TRBJ1-2, with 7 positions matching TRBD1. The ends lost 1 base at V and 4 bases at J; junction bases unmatched: 6. The germline V gene has CDR1 GTSNPN and CDR2 SVGIG (reference sequence). The CDR3 is 14 residues long. CDR3: CAWSAQTGTYGYTF. The CDR3 DNA reads TGTGCCTGGAGTGCCCAGACAGGGACCTATGGCTACACCTTC.

The rearrangement uses TRBV28 and TRBJ2-7; D is unclear. V lost 6 bases, J lost 2 bases, and 11 bases lay in between. The CDR3 sequence is 13 residues long. Germline CDR1 reads MDHEN; CDR2 reads SYDVKM. The CDR3 here is CASSTGPTYEQYF. The CDR3 bases are TGTGCCAGCAGCACCGGGCCCACCTACGAGCAGTACTTC.